These T cell receptor beta chains were read from a single sample in a study of T cells in Graves' hyperthyroidism and ophthalmopathy. Using its own MiXCR run on the multiplex PCR reads, TCRdb lists one record per CDR3 protein. The sample has about 520,000 distinct CDR3 sequences, less than 25% seen once. The sample consisted of blood. The receptors were gathered from a man aged 18 to 30 with Graves' hyperthyroidism. Both conserved end residues are part of each CDR3. Fields, in order: clone size, J gene, V gene, D gene, CDR3 protein, CDR3 DNA. D genes are given only for firm matches. The listing skips clone size in some rows; elsewhere it reads once, few, many or a size class.

many TRBJ2-7 TRBV28 NA CASSLLGSFEQYF TGTGCCAGCAGTTTATTGGGCAGTTTCGAGCAGTACTTC
many TRBJ1-5 TRBV12-3/TRBV12-4 NA CASRGEREDQPQHF TGTGCCAGCAGAGGGGAGAGGGAGGATCAGCCCCAGCATTTT
NA TRBJ1-6 TRBV20-1 NA CSARRDLNSPLHF TGCAGTGCTAGACGGGATTTAAACTCACCCCTCCACTTT
many TRBJ2-6 TRBV12-3/TRBV12-4 NA CASSLILSGANVLTF TGTGCCAGCAGTTTGATCCTCTCTGGGGCCAACGTCCTGACTTTC
few TRBJ1-1 TRBV28 NA CASSLLGGPDTEAFF TGTGCCAGCAGTTTATTAGGGGGGCCGGACACTGAAGCTTTCTTT
NA TRBJ2-7 TRBV6-1 NA CASRVEGGGSYEQYF TGTGCCAGCAGGGTCGAGGGGGGGGGCAGCTACGAGCAGTACTTC
NA TRBJ1-2 TRBV6-5 NA CASSYGIQDYGYTF TGTGCCAGCAGTTACGGTATTCAGGACTATGGTTACACCTTC
many TRBJ2-7 TRBV20-1 NA CSARGFRTVSYEQYF TGCAGTGCTAGAGGCTTTCGGACCGTGTCCTACGAGCAGTACTTC
NA TRBJ2-7 TRBV28 TRBD1 CASTDRGTKYF TGTGCCAGCACCGACAGGGGGACCAAGTACTTC
NA TRBJ1-2 TRBV27 NA CASSFAGGLRNYGYTF TGTGCCAGCAGTTTTGCCGGGGGACTCCGTAACTATGGCTACACCTTC
many TRBJ1-1 TRBV7-9 TRBD1 CASSFRDRGRNTEAFF TGTGCCAGCAGCTTCCGGGACAGGGGGCGGAACACTGAAGCTTTCTTT
many TRBJ2-5 TRBV6-1 NA CASSEAGRQETQYF TGTGCCAGCAGTGAGGCGGGGAGGCAAGAGACCCAGTACTTC
few TRBJ1-1 TRBV12-3/TRBV12-4 NA CASSLGLSVMNTEAFF TGTGCCAGCAGTTTAGGTTTGTCGGTCATGAACACTGAAGCTTTCTTT
NA TRBJ2-5 TRBV12-3/TRBV12-4 TRBD2 CASSYGSGETQYF TGTGCCAGCTCATACGGTAGCGGGGAGACCCAGTACTTC
few TRBJ1-1 TRBV7-8 NA CASSFDGRLTEAFF TGTGCCAGCAGCTTCGACGGCAGGCTCACTGAAGCTTTCTTT
NA TRBJ1-1 TRBV6-1 NA CASSSQAGPNRKQAFF TGTGCCAGCAGTAGTCAAGCAGGGCCGAACCGAAAACAAGCTTTCTTT
many TRBJ1-1 TRBV12-3/TRBV12-4 TRBD1 CASSLGTGSEAFF TGTGCCAGCAGTTTAGGGACAGGTTCTGAAGCTTTCTTT
many TRBJ2-2 TRBV7-6 TRBD2 CASSLSSGGAVTGELFF TGTGCCAGCAGCTTATCTAGCGGGGGGGCTGTCACCGGGGAGCTGTTTTTT
many TRBJ2-7 TRBV28 NA CASSSLQLGSEQYF TGTGCCAGCAGTTCTCTTCAGTTGGGATCCGAGCAGTACTTC
NA TRBJ2-5 TRBV12-3/TRBV12-4 TRBD2 CASSPGGGASGRVEETQYF TGTGCCAGCAGTCCCGGGGGAGGGGCGAGCGGGCGAGTAGAAGAGACCCAGTACTTC
many TRBJ2-4 TRBV6-1 NA CASTPDSIAKNIQYF TGTGCCAGCACTCCCGACAGCATTGCCAAAAACATTCAGTACTTC
few TRBJ1-1 TRBV6-1 NA CASSQTGNAEAFF TGTGCCAGCAGCCAGACGGGAAACGCTGAAGCCTTCTTT
many TRBJ2-7 TRBV6-2/TRBV6-3 NA CASRSTGSYEQYF TGTGCCAGCAGGTCGACAGGCTCCTACGAGCAGTACTTC
few TRBJ1-1 TRBV5-1 TRBD1 CASSSGTGYEAFF TGCGCCAGCAGTTCTGGGACAGGCTATGAAGCTTTCTTT
NA TRBJ2-7 TRBV15 NA CATSTGRRREQYF TGTGCCACCTCTACGGGCAGGCGGCGCGAGCAGTACTTC
many TRBJ1-5 TRBV6-2/TRBV6-3 NA CAIKGPYSNQPQHF TGTGCCATCAAGGGACCTTATAGCAATCAGCCCCAGCATTTT
many TRBJ2-6 TRBV7-2 NA CASSDKGGVPSGANVLTF TGTGCCAGCAGCGATAAAGGGGGGGTCCCCTCTGGGGCCAACGTCCTGACTTTC
many TRBJ2-7 TRBV6-1 NA CAVQGKVPSYEQYF TGTGCCGTCCAAGGGAAGGTTCCGTCCTACGAGCAGTACTTC
NA TRBJ1-2 TRBV7-9 TRBD1 CASSFGGTEHGYTF TGTGCCAGCAGCTTTGGTGGGACAGAGCATGGCTACACCTTC
many TRBJ2-7 TRBV29-1 TRBD1 CSGTGTGTGEQYF TGCAGCGGCACCGGGACAGGGACTGGAGAGCAGTACTTC
NA TRBJ2-5 TRBV4-3 NA CASSQDLGREETQYF TGCGCCAGCAGCCAAGATCTGGGCAGGGAAGAGACCCAGTACTTC
many TRBJ2-2 TRBV2 TRBD1 CAIVRGRNTGELFF TGTGCCATCGTAAGGGGGCGAAACACCGGGGAGCTGTTTTTT
many TRBJ2-7 TRBV6-1 NA CASSAPFGRPYEQYF TGTGCCAGCAGTGCCCCGTTCGGGAGACCCTACGAGCAGTACTTC
many TRBJ1-2 TRBV7-9 TRBD1 CASSTGAGYGYTF TGTGCCAGCAGCACAGGGGCCGGCTATGGCTACACCTTC
many TRBJ2-5 TRBV29-1 NA CSVGDPRLETQYF TGCAGCGTCGGGGACCCGAGGCTAGAGACCCAGTACTTC
many TRBJ1-5 TRBV4-2 NA CASSQGGYSNQPQHF TGTGCCAGCAGCCAAGGGGGCTATAGCAATCAGCCCCAGCATTTT
many TRBJ1-1 TRBV6-2/TRBV6-3 NA CASSVLPGDHIGNTEAFF TGTGCCAGCAGTGTACTTCCAGGGGACCACATAGGGAACACTGAAGCTTTCTTT
many TRBJ2-5 TRBV2 NA CASSDSGALETQYF TGTGCCAGCAGTGATTCGGGGGCGTTAGAGACCCAGTACTTC
many TRBJ1-1 TRBV19 NA CASSISDTNTEAFF TGTGCCAGTAGTATTAGCGATACGAACACTGAAGCTTTCTTT
many TRBJ1-5 TRBV27 NA CASSYRPPFPDGYSNQPQHF TGTGCCAGCAGTTATCGTCCCCCTTTCCCCGACGGATATAGCAATCAGCCCCAGCATTTT
once TRBJ1-5 TRBV6-1 NA CASRERGGSNSNQPQHF TGTGCCAGCAGGGAGAGGGGGGGCTCGAATAGCAATCAGCCCCAGCATTTT
many TRBJ1-1 TRBV6-1 NA CASSERLRTEAFF TGTGCCAGCAGTGAACGGTTGAGGACTGAAGCTTTCTTT
many TRBJ2-7 TRBV5-1 NA CASRFLVGATYEQYF TGCGCCAGCAGGTTTCTGGTAGGGGCAACCTACGAGCAGTACTTC